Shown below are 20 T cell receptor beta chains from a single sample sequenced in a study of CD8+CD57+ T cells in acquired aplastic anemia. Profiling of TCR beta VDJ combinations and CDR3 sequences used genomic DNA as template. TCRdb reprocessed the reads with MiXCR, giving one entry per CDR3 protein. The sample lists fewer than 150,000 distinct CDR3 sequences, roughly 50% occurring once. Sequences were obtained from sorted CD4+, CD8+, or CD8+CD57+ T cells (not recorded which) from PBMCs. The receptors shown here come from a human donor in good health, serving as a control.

The CDR3: CASSTGTSGGYEQYF. The CDR3 DNA reads TGTGCCAGCAGCACCGGGACTAGCGGGGGCTACGAGCAGTACTTC. The chain combines TRBV7-7 with TRBJ2-7; 14 bases fit TRBD2. Trimming at V came to 5 bases and at J to 3 bases, leaving 3 bases not matched to a gene. The CDR3 contains 15 residues. CDR1 and CDR2 from the germline V gene are SSHAT and FNYEAQ (reference sequence). Drawing the rest from reference TRBV7-7 and TRBJ2-7, the complete variable domain is GAGVSQSPRYKVTKRGQDVTLRCDPISSHATLYWYQQALGQGPEFLTYFNYEAQPDKSGLPSDRFSAERPEGSISTLTIQRTEQRDSAMYRCASSTGTSGGYEQYFGPGTRLTVT.

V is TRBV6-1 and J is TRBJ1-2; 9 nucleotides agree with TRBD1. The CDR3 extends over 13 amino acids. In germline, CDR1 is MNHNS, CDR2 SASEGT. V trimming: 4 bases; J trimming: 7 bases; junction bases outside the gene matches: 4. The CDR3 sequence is CASSVTGGSGYTF. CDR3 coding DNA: TGTGCCAGCAGTGTGACAGGGGGTAGTGGCTACACCTTC.

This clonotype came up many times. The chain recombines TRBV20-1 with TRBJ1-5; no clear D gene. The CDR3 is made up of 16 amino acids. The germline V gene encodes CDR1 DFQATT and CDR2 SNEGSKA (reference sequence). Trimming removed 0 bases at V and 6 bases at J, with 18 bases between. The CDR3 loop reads CSARDDLGAPFQPQHF. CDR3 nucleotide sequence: TGCAGTGCTAGAGACGACCTTGGTGCCCCCTTTCAGCCCCAGCATTTT.

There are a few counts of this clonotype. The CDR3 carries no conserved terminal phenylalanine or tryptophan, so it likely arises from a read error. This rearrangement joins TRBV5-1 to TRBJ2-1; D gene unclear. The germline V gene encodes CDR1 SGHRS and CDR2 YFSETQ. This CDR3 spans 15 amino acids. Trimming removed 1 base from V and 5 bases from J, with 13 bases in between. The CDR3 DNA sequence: TGCGCCAGCAGCTTGTCAACAGTAAGAGACAATGAGCAGTTCCTC. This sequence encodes CASSLSTVRDNEQFL.

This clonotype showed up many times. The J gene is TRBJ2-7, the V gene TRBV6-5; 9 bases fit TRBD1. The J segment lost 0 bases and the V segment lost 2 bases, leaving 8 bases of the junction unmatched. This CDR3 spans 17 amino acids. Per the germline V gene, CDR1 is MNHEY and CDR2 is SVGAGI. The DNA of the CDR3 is TGTGCCAGCAGTTACGATGGGACAGGGTCGGGCTCCTACGAGCAGTACTTC. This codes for CASSYDGTGSGSYEQYF.

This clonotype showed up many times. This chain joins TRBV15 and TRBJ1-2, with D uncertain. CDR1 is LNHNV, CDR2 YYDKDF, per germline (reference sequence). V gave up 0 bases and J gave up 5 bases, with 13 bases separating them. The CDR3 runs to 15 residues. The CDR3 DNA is TGTGCCACCAGCAGAGATTTAGCCAGATCTTATGGCTACACCTTC. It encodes CATSRDLARSYGYTF.

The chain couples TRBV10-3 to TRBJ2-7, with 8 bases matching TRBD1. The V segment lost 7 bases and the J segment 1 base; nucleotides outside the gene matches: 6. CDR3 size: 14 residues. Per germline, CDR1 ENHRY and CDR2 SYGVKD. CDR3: CAITGQGLSYEQYF. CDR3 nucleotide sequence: TGTGCCATCACTGGACAGGGACTTTCCTACGAGCAGTACTTC.

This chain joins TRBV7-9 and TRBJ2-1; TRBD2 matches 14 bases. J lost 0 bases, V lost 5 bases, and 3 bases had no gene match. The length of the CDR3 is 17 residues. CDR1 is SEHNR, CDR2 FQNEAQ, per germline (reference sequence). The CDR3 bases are TGTGCCAGCAGCCGACTAGCGGGGGGGAGCTCCTACAATGAGCAGTTCTTC. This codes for CASSRLAGGSSYNEQFF.

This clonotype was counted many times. The CDR3 sequence: CASSQGDSINQPQHF. In DNA form, the CDR3 reads TGTGCCAGCAGCCAAGGGGACAGCATTAATCAGCCCCAGCATTTT. The rearrangement uses TRBV4-2 and TRBJ1-5; 7 nucleotides line up with TRBD1. The CDR3 totals 15 residues. Germline-derived CDR1 and CDR2 are LGHNA and YNFKEQ. The ends lost 1 base at V and 4 bases at J; junction bases unmatched: 4.

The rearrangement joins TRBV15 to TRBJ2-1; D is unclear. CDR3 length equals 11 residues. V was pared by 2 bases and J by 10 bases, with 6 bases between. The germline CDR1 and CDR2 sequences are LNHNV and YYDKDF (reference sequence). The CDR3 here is CATSRNLEQFF. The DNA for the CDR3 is TGTGCCACCAGCAGAAACTTGGAGCAGTTCTTC.

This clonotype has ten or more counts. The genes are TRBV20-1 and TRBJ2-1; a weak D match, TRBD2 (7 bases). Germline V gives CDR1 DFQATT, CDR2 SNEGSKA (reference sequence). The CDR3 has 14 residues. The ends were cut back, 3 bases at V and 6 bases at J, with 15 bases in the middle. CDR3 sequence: CSASRGGVRNEQFF. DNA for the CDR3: TGCAGTGCTAGTCGAGGGGGGGTTCGCAATGAGCAGTTCTTC.

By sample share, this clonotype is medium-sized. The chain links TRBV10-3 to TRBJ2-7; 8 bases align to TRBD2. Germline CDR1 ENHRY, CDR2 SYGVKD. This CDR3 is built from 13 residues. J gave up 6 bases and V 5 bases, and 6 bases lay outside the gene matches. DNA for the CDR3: TGTGCCATCAGTTGGAGCGGGGGTGGCGAGCAGTACTTC. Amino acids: CAISWSGGGEQYF.

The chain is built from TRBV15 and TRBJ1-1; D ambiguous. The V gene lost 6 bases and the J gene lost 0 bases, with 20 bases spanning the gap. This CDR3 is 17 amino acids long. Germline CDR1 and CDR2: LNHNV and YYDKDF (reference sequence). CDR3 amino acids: CATSPSLKFYMNTEAFF. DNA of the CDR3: TGTGCCACCAGTCCTTCCTTAAAATTTTACATGAACACTGAAGCTTTCTTT.

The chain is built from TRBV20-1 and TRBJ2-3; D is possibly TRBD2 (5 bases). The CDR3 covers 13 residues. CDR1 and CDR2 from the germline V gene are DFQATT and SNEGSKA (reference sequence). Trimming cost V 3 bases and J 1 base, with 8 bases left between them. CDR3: CSASGERTDTQYF. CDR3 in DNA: TGCAGTGCTAGCGGGGAACGCACAGATACGCAGTATTTT.

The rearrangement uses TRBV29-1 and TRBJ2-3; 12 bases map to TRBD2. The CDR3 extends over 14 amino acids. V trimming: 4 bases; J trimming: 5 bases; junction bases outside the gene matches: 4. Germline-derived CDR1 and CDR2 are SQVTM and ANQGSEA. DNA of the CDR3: TGCAGCGTTGCTAGCGGGGGGGCCCAAGATACGCAGTATTTT. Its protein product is CSVASGGAQDTQYF.

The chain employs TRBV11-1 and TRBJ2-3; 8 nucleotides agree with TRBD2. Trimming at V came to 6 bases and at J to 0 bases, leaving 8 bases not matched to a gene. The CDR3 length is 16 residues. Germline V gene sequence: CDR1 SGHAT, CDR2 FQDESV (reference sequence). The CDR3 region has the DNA TGTGCCAGCAGGCCCCGGGCGGGGGGAAGCACAGATACGCAGTATTTT. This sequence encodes CASRPRAGGSTDTQYF.

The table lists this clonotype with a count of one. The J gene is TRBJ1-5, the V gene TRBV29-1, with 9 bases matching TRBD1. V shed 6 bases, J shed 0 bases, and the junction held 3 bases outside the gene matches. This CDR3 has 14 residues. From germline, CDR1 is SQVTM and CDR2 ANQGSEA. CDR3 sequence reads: CSVGTGNSNQPQHF. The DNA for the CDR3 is TGCAGCGTAGGGACAGGGAATAGCAATCAGCCCCAGCATTTT. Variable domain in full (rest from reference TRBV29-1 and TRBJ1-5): SAVISQKPSRDICQRGTSLTIQCQVDSQVTMMFWYRQQPGQSLTLIATANQGSEATYESGFVIDKFPISRPNLTFSTLTVSNMSPEDSSIYLCSVGTGNSNQPQHFGDGTRLSIL.

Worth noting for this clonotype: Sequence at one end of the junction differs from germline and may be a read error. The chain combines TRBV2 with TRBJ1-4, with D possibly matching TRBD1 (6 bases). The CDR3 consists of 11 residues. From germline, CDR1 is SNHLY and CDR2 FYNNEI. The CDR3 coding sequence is TGTGCCAGCAGCCCACAGGGACAAACTGTTTTT. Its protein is CASSPQGQTVF.

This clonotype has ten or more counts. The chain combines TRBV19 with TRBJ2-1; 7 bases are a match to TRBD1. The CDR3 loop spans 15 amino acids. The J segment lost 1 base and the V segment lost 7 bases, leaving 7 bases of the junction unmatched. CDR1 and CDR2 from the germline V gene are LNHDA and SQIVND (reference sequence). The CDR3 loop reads CASTKDRNSYNEQFF. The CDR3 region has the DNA TGTGCCAGTACCAAGGACAGGAATTCCTACAATGAGCAGTTCTTC.

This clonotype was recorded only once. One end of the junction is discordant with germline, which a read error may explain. The CDR3: CATSVSGGQETQYF. The CDR3, as DNA: TGTGCCACCAGTGTTTCAGGGGGGCAAGAGACTCAGTACTTC. The chain carries TRBV24-1 and TRBJ2-5; TRBD1 might be the D (7 bases). Germline CDR1 KGHDR, CDR2 SFDVKD. The CDR3 contains 14 residues.